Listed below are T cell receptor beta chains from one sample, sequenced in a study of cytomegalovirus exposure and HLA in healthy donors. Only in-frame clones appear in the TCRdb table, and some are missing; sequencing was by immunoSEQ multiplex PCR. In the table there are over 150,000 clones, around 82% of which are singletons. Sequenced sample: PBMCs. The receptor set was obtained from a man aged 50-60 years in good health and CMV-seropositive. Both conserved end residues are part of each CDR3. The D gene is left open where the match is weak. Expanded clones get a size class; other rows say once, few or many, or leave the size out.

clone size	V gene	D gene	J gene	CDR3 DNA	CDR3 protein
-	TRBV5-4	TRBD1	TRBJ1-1	TGTGCCAGCACCACTAAAACAGGGGGCACTGAAGCTTTCTTT	CASTTKTGGTEAFF
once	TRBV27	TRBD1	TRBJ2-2	TGTGCCAGCAGACGGACAGGGTCCCCCGGGGAGCTGTTTTTT	CASRRTGSPGELFF
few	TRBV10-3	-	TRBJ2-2	TGTGCCATCAGTGATCCCGGAGGGCAGAGCACCGGGGAGCTGTTTTTT	CAISDPGGQSTGELFF
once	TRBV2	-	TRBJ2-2	TGTGCCAGCAGCGTGAAAGCGGTTCCCGGGGAGCTGTTTTTT	CASSVKAVPGELFF
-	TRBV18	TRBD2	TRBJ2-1	TGTGCCAGCTCACGGGAGGGTGAGCAGTTCTTC	CASSREGEQFF
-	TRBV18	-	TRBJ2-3	TGTGCCAGCTCACCACCCTCCAGAGGTACGCAGTATTTT	CASSPPSRGTQYF
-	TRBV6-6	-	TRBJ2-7	TGTGCCAGCAGTGAGACCGGGACTGACTCCTACGAGCAGTACTTC	CASSETGTDSYEQYF
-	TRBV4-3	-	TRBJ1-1	TGCGCCAGCAGCCAAGCCTCCGGGGGGGCGGGGGCTTTCTTT	CASSQASGGAGAFF
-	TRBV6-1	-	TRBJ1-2	TGTGCCAGCAGTGACTTTCTAGCTCCCGGGACAACAGGGGGCTACACCTTC	CASSDFLAPGTTGGYTF
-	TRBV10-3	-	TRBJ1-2	TGTGCCATCAGTCCGGCGGGAGTCTTGACCTTC	CAISPAGVLTF
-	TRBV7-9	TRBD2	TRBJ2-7	TGTTCCAGCAGCTTCGGGACTACCCCCAAGCAGTACTTC	CSSSFGTTPKQYF
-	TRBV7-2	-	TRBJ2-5	TGTGCCAGCAGCTTAGAGCGGGCACAACAAGAGACCCAGTACTTC	CASSLERAQQETQYF
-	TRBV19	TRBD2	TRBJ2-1	TGTGCCAGTAGCCCGACTAGCGGGGGCAGAGGTGAGCAGTTCTTC	CASSPTSGGRGEQFF
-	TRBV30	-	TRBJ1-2	TGTGCCTGGAGTGTAACAGGGAGGGGGAATGGCTACACCTTC	CAWSVTGRGNGYTF
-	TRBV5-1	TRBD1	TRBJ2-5	TGCGCCAGCAGCGAGGGGACAGGAGGAGAGACCCAGTACTTC	CASSEGTGGETQYF
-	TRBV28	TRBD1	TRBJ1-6	TGTGCCAGCAGGAAGACAGGGGTTTATAATTCACCCCTCCACTTT	CASRKTGVYNSPLHF
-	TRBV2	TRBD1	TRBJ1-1	TGTGCCAGCACCAGCTCCCAGGGGGCGAACACTGAAGCTTTCTTT	CASTSSQGANTEAFF
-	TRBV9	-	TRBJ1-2	TGTGCCAGCAGCGGTCCTCAGTATTACTATGGCTACACCTTC	CASSGPQYYYGYTF
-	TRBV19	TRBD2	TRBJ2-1	TGTGCCAGTAGTACCAACGGAAAAGTAGCGGGGGGGACTGAGGAGCAGTTCTTC	CASSTNGKVAGGTEEQFF
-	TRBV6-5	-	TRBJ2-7	TGTGCCAGCAGGGGAGGACATGTAGGTTTCTACGAGCAGTACTTC	CASRGGHVGFYEQYF
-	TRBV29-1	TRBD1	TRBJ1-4	TGCAGCGTGAGGTCAGGGGGCGGTGAAAAACTGTTTTTT	CSVRSGGGEKLFF
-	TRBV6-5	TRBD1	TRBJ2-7	TGTGCCAGCAGACGGGGGACAGGGGTGACCTACGAGCAGTACTTC	CASRRGTGVTYEQYF
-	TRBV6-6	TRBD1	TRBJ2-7	TGTGCCAGCAGTTCCGGACAGGGGGGATCCTACGAGCAGTACTTC	CASSSGQGGSYEQYF
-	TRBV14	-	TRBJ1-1	TGTGCCAGCAGCCAAGTTCAAGGGGAGGGCACTGAAGCTTTCTTT	CASSQVQGEGTEAFF
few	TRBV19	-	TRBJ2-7	TGTGCCAGTACGGGACTGTCTACGGGCGAGCAGTACTTC	CASTGLSTGEQYF
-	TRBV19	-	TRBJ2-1	TGTGCCAGTAGTTTCTCCGGGACACTTTACAATGAGCAGTTCTTC	CASSFSGTLYNEQFF
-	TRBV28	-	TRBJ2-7	TGTGCCAGCAGGCGGGGGCTCTACGAGCAGTACTTC	CASRRGLYEQYF
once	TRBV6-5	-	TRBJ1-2	TGTGCCAGCAGTTACTCGCCCCAGGGCCAAGGGGGCTACACCTTC	CASSYSPQGQGGYTF
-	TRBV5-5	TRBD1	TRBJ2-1	TGTGCCAGCAGCTGGACAGGGGAGCAGTTCTTC	CASSWTGEQFF
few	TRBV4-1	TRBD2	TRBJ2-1	TGCGCCAGCAGTCCCGGGACTAGCGGGTCGGGGGAGCAGTTCTTC	CASSPGTSGSGEQFF
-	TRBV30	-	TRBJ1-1	TGTGCCTGGAGATTAGGGGGCACTGAAGCTTTCTTT	CAWRLGGTEAFF
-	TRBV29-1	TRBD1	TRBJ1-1	TGCAGCGCTACGGACAGGGGGTTCACTGAAGCTTTCTTT	CSATDRGFTEAFF
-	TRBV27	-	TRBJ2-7	TGTGCCAGCAGTCCCCTTTCAGTAGTCGGAGTGGGGCAGTACTTC	CASSPLSVVGVGQYF
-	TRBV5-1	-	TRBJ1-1	TGCGCCAGCAGCTTGGTGGGGGCGCGGGCTGAAGCTTTCTTT	CASSLVGARAEAFF
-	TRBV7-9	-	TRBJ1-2	TGTGCCAGCAGCTTCCCCTACTTTCATGGCTACACCTTC	CASSFPYFHGYTF
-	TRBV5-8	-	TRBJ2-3	TGTGCCAGCAGCTTGGGGACGGGAGGCACAGATACGCAGTATTTT	CASSLGTGGTDTQYF
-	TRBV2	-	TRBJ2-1	TGTGCCAGCAGTGAAAGGGACATCCTCTACAATGAGCAGTTCTTC	CASSERDILYNEQFF
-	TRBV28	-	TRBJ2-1	TGTGCCAGCCGAGTTGGGGGGTCCTACAATGAGCAGTTCTTC	CASRVGGSYNEQFF
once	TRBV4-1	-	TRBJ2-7	TGCGCCAGCAGCCAAGATCATGCCCTACGATCCTACGAGCAGTACTTC	CASSQDHALRSYEQYF
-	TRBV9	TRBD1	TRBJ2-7	TGTGCCAGCAGCTACCGGACAGGGCTTTCCAACGAGCAGTACTTC	CASSYRTGLSNEQYF